Following are 16 T cell receptor beta chains from one sample sequenced in a study of radiation and T cells in renal cell carcinoma. The table came from immunoSEQ multiplex PCR; TCRdb's copy has only in-frame clones and leaves some out. Counted here are some 150,000 clones, over 65% occurring once; the ten biggest clones make up approximately 22%. Time point meaning: baseline pretreatment blood. As to treatment: 15 Gy SBRT to primary tumor, nephrectomy 4 weeks later. Sequenced material: blood, taken from a patient whose treatment included radiotherapy and nephrectomy. These receptors came from a woman in her forties or fifties with renal cell carcinoma.

This clone has only one observation. The V call is TRBV4-1, the J call TRBJ2-7; 8 bases are a match to TRBD2. The CDR3 runs 16 residues. V was pared by 1 base and J by 4 bases, with 9 bases of the junction left unmatched. From germline, CDR1 is MGHRA and CDR2 YSYEKL. In DNA form, the CDR3 reads TGCGCCAGCAGCCAAGTGGGCAGCGGGAGTACTTACGAGCAGTACTTC. Translation: CASSQVGSGSTYEQYF.

The chain is built from TRBV5-5 and TRBJ2-7, with 10 nucleotides matching TRBD1. Germline trimming cut 3 bases from V and 7 bases from J; bases unmatched to any gene: 7. The CDR3 is 14 amino acids. Germline assignment: CDR1 SGHKS and CDR2 YYEKEE (reference sequence). CDR3 sequence reads: CASSSDRGRGEQYF. DNA of the CDR3: TGTGCCAGCAGCTCAGACAGGGGGCGAGGGGAGCAGTACTTC.

This clone was detected only a few times. The rearrangement links TRBV7-2 to TRBJ2-7; 10 nucleotides match TRBD1. Looked up from germline, CDR1 is SGHTA and CDR2 is FQGNSA. With V trimmed by 4 bases and J by 4 bases, 4 bases remained unmatched. This CDR3 has 14 amino acids. CDR3 nucleotide sequence: TGTGCCAGCAGCTCCGGGACAGGGGAATACGAGCAGTACTTC. Amino acids: CASSSGTGEYEQYF. Combining the CDR3 with reference TRBV7-2 and TRBJ2-7 gives the whole variable domain GAGVSQSPSNKVTEKGKDVELRCDPISGHTALYWYRQSLGQGLEFLIYFQGNSAPDKSGLPSDRFSAERTGGSVSTLTIQRTQQEDSAVYLCASSSGTGEYEQYFGPGTRLTVT.

This chain joins TRBV7-8 and TRBJ2-5; the D is unclear. The V end lost 1 base, the J end lost 2 bases, and 5 bases lay between the germline ends. Per the germline V gene, CDR1 is SGHVS and CDR2 is FQNEAQ. The CDR3 runs to 13 residues. The CDR3 protein is CASSLVGQETQYF. For the CDR3, the DNA is TGTGCCAGCAGCTTAGTGGGGCAAGAGACCCAGTACTTC.

The chain has TRBV9 and TRBJ2-4; D unclear. The germline V and J ends were trimmed by 0 bases and 1 base, with 8 bases remaining between them. The CDR3 has 15 residues. Germline values: CDR1 SGDLS, CDR2 YYNGEE. CDR3 protein: CASSVVGSAKNIQYF. Here the CDR3 DNA reads TGTGCCAGCAGCGTAGTGGGATCGGCCAAAAACATTCAGTACTTC.

The V and J genes are TRBV5-5 and TRBJ2-3; D gene ambiguous. CDR3 length equals 15 residues. Germline CDR1 and CDR2: SGHKS and YYEKEE (reference sequence). V was trimmed by 5 bases and J by 0 bases, leaving 13 bases between them. The CDR3 nucleotides are TGTGCCAGCAGGCTGTTTGAGGCTAGCACAGATACGCAGTATTTT. Protein product: CASRLFEASTDTQYF.

J is TRBJ1-1 and V is TRBV18, with D unclear. The V and J ends lost 8 bases and 1 base respectively, with 8 bases between them. The CDR3 totals 12 residues. Germline V lookup: CDR1 KGHSH, CDR2 LQKENI. This CDR3 reads CASRRGNTEAFF. CDR3 DNA sequence: TGTGCCAGCCGTCGGGGGAACACTGAAGCTTTCTTT. Complete variable domain (other parts from reference TRBV18 and TRBJ1-1): NAGVMQNPRHLVRRRGQEARLRCSPMKGHSHVYWYRQLPEEGLKFMVYLQKENIIDESGMPKERFSAEFPKEGPSILRIQQVVRGDSAAYFCASRRGNTEAFFGQGTRLTVV.

The chain has TRBV5-1 and TRBJ2-2; the match to TRBD1 covers 10 bases. In germline, CDR1 is SGHRS, CDR2 YFSETQ. CDR3 length: 16 amino acids. Germline trimming cut 2 bases from V and 0 bases from J; bases unmatched to any gene: 1. CDR3 bases: TGCGCCAGCAGCTTCGGGACAGGGGCGAACACCGGGGAGCTGTTTTTT. Translating gives CASSFGTGANTGELFF.

CDR3 in amino acids: CASTLGGNQPQHF. CDR3 sequence (DNA): TGTGCCAGCACCCTAGGAGGGAATCAGCCCCAGCATTTT. The V gene is TRBV2, the J gene TRBJ1-5; D is unresolved. The CDR3 covers 13 residues. The germline gives CDR1 SNHLY, CDR2 FYNNEI. V lost 7 bases to trimming and J lost 4 bases, with 11 bases between them.

V is TRBV5-1 and J is TRBJ2-5, with TRBD1 matching over 9 bases. Germline CDR1 is SGHRS and CDR2 is YFSETQ. With 0 bases clipped from V and 5 bases from J, the junction kept 11 bases outside the gene matches. The CDR3 covers 17 residues. Here the CDR3 reads CASSLVPGTGLVETQYF. CDR3 in DNA: TGCGCCAGCAGCTTGGTCCCGGGGACAGGGCTTGTTGAGACCCAGTACTTC.

CDR3 sequence (DNA): TGTGCCAGCAGCACCAAGGGGGTCGGATCTGAAAAACTGTTTTTT. Translated, it gives CASSTKGVGSEKLFF. The chain links TRBV5-6 to TRBJ1-4; tentatively, D is TRBD1 (6 bases). Trimming stripped 4 bases from V and 7 bases from J, with 17 bases between. The CDR3 loop spans 15 amino acids. Germline V gives CDR1 SGHDT, CDR2 YYEEEE. Full variable domain (missing parts from reference TRBV5-6 and TRBJ1-4): DAGVTQSPTHLIKTRGQQVTLRCSPKSGHDTVSWYQQALGQGPQFIFQYYEEEERQRGNFPDRFSGHQFPNYSSELNVNALLLGDSALYLCASSTKGVGSEKLFFGSGTQLSVL.

The chain combines TRBV7-2 with TRBJ2-1; D not resolved. Germline CDR1 reads SGHTA; CDR2 reads FQGNSA. The V end was cut by 7 bases, the J end by 5 bases, with 12 bases between. The CDR3 spans 13 residues. CDR3 DNA: TGTGCCAGCACCCTTTCAGTCAACAATGAGCAGTTCTTC. It codes for CASTLSVNNEQFF.

The rearrangement uses TRBV5-6 and TRBJ2-4; D not resolved. Germline V gene lookup returns CDR1 SGHDT and CDR2 YYEEEE. This CDR3 contains 18 residues. Trimming shortened V by 0 bases and J by 0 bases, and 16 bases separated the two germline ends. The CDR3 here is CASSLAVAPVGAKNIQYF. CDR3 DNA: TGTGCCAGCAGCTTGGCTGTCGCCCCGGTGGGAGCCAAAAACATTCAGTACTTC.

The CDR3, as DNA: TGTGCCAGCAGCCGCGCCCCAGAGAACACTGAAGCTTTCTTT. This gives the protein CASSRAPENTEAFF. The V and J genes are TRBV7-8 and TRBJ1-1, with D hard to call. V lost 5 bases and J lost 1, with 11 bases in between. This CDR3 contains 14 residues. Germline V gene sequence: CDR1 SGHVS, CDR2 FQNEAQ.

The chain links TRBV2 to TRBJ1-2; D uncertain. In germline, CDR1 is SNHLY, CDR2 FYNNEI. The CDR3 spans 12 residues. The germline V and J ends were trimmed by 6 bases and 4 bases, with 9 bases remaining between them. In DNA, the CDR3 is TGTGCCAGCAGAGCGGTGTTCTATGGCTACACCTTC. It encodes CASRAVFYGYTF.

The V call is TRBV28, the J call TRBJ2-7; D uncertain. The V end was cut by 6 bases, the J end by 2 bases, with 8 bases between. Germline V lookup: CDR1 MDHEN, CDR2 SYDVKM. The CDR3 extends over 12 amino acids. The CDR3, as DNA: TGTGCCAGCAGACATGGGACCTACGAGCAGTACTTC. This gives the protein CASRHGTYEQYF.